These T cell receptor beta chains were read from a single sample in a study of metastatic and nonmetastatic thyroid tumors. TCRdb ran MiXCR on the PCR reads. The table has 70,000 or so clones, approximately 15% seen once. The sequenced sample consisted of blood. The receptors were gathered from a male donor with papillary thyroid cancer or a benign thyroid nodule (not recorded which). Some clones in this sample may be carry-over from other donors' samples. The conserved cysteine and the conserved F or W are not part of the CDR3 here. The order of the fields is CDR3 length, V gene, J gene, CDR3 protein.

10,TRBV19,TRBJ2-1,ASRLGDNEQF
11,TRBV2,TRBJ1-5,ASSKGRDQPQH
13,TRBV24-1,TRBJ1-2,ATSDRQTSLYGYT
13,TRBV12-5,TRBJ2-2,ASGTGTGGSGELF
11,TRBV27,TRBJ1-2,ASSYDRYYCYT
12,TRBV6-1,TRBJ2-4,ASMGSGSRNIQY
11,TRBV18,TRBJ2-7,ASSLGQTYEQY
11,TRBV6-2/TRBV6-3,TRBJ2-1,ASSDLPYNEQF
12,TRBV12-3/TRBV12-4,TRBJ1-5,ASSPRDGDQPQH
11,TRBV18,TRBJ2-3,ASSASGTDTQY
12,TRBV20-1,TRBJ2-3,LATAGGRVDTQY
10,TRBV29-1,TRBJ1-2,SVLGRDYGYT
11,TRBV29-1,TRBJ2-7,SVEDQRGYEQY
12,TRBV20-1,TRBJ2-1,SARPIPGNNEQF